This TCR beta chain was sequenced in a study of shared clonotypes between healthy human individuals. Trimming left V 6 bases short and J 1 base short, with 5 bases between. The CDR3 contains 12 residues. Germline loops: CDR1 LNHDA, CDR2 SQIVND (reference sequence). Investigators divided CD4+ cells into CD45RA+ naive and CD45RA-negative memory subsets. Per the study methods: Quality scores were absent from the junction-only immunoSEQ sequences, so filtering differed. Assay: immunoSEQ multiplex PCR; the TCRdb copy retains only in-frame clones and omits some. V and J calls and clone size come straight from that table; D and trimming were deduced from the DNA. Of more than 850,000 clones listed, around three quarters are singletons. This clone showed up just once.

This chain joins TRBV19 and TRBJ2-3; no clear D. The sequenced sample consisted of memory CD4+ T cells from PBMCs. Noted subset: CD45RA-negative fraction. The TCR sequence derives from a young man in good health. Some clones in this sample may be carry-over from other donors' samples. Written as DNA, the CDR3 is TGTGCCAGTAGGACGGGCACAGATACGCAGTATTTT. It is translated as CASRTGTDTQYF.